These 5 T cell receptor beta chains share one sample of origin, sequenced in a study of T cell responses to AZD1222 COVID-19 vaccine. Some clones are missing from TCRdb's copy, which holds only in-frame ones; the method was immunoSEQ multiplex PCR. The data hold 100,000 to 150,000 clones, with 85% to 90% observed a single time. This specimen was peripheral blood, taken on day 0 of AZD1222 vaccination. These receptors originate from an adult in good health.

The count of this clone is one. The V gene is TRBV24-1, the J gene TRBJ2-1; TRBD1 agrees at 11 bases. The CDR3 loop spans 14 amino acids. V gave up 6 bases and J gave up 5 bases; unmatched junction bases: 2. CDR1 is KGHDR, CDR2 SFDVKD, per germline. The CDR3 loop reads CATSPGQGDNEQFF. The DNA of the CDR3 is TGTGCCACCAGTCCGGGACAGGGGGACAATGAGCAGTTCTTC.

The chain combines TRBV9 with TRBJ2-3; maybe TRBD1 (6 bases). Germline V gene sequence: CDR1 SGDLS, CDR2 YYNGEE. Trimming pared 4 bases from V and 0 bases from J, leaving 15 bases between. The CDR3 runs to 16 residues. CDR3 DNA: TGTGCCAGCAGCCAGACGGGACAAAGTAGCACAGATACGCAGTATTTT. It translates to CASSQTGQSSTDTQYF.

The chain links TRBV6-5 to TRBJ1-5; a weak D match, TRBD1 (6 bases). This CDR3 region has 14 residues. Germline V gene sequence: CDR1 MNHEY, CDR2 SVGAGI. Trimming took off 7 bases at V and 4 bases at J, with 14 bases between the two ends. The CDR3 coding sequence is TGTGCCAGCAACCTATCAGGGGATAATCAGCCCCAGCATTTT. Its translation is CASNLSGDNQPQHF.

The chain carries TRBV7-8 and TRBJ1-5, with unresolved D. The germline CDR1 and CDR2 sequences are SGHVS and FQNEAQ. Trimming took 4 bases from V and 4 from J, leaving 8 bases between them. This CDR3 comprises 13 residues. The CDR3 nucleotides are TGTGCCAGCAGCTACCAAAGGAATCAGCCCCAGCATTTT. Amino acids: CASSYQRNQPQHF.

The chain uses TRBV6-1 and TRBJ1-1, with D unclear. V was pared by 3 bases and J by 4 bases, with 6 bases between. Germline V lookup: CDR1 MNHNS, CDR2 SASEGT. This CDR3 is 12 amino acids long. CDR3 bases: TGTGCCAGCAGTGACAGCCCCACTGAAGCTTTCTTT. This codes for CASSDSPTEAFF.